This T cell receptor (beta chain) comes out of a study of post-analysis software for immune sequencing data. Study findings and constraints: Five TRBV segments occurring more often in patients than controls included TRBV5-6, TRBV5-1 and TRBV20-1.

TCR beta libraries were prepared from cDNA with unique molecular identifiers. TCRdb passed the PCR reads through MiXCR, listing each CDR3 protein once. The sample has some 190,000 distinct CDR3 sequences, 29% seen once. This clonotype was counted only a few times. Its target is not known. Germline V gene lookup returns CDR1 SGHRS and CDR2 YFSETQ. The V segment lost 4 bases and the J segment 7 bases; nucleotides outside the gene matches: 11. The CDR3 spans 16 residues. The specimen sequenced was blood. This receptor was obtained from a girl between 2 and 17 years old with multiple sclerosis. The chain has TRBV5-1 and TRBJ1-6; 7 bases agree with TRBD1. In DNA form, the CDR3 reads TGCGCCAGCAGCAGAGAAACCGGGACAGTAAATTCACCCCTCCACTTT. Translating it yields CASSRETGTVNSPLHF.